Listed below are T cell receptor beta chains from one sample, sequenced in a study of blood T cells in healthy people across ages. Via MiXCR, TCRdb re-called the 5' RACE reads, giving one row per CDR3 protein. This table holds around 710,000 distinct CDR3 sequences, approximately 43% found once. The source material was blood. These receptor sequences come from a woman aged 55-70 years in good health. Each CDR3 is given with its conserved first and last residue. The D gene is left open where the match is weak. Clone sizes are given selectively: once, few, many, or a class where the clone is expanded.

clone_size j_call d_call v_call cdr3_aa cdr3_nt
. TRBJ2-7 TRBD1 TRBV27 CASSSGTGAFNEQYF TGTGCCAGCTCCTCCGGGACAGGGGCGTTCAATGAGCAGTACTTC
. TRBJ2-3 . TRBV7-3 CASSARQAADTQYF TGTGCCAGCAGCGCGCGACAGGCGGCAGATACGCAGTATTTT
. TRBJ1-2 . TRBV2 CASSEQGLSLYGYTF TGTGCCAGCAGTGAACAGGGGCTATCCTTATATGGCTACACCTTC
once TRBJ2-3 . TRBV10-3 CAIRGGTPFTDTQYF TGTGCCATAAGGGGAGGGACACCCTTCACAGATACGCAGTATTTT
few TRBJ2-1 TRBD2 TRBV5-1 CASSLVRGVGFDEQFF TGCGCCAGCAGCTTGGTACGGGGGGTAGGATTCGATGAGCAGTTCTTC
. TRBJ1-5 . TRBV12-3/TRBV12-4 CATGPGNQPQHF TGTGCCACCGGGCCAGGGAATCAGCCCCAGCATTTT
few TRBJ1-1 TRBD1 TRBV5-1 CASSRDRSWEAFF TGCGCCAGCAGCCGGGACAGGTCGTGGGAAGCTTTCTTT
few TRBJ1-2 TRBD1 TRBV18 CASSPGTGTDYGYTF TGTGCCAGCTCACCAGGGACAGGGACCGACTATGGCTACACCTTC
. TRBJ2-1 TRBD2 TRBV4-2 CASSQDLKTSGITEQFF TGTGCCAGCAGCCAAGATTTAAAGACTAGCGGGATAACCGAGCAGTTCTTC
. TRBJ1-5 TRBD1 TRBV6-1 CASSETGTVSQPQHF TGTGCCAGCAGTGAAACCGGGACAGTGAGTCAGCCCCAGCATTTT
few TRBJ2-3 . TRBV3-1 CASSLPASATDTQYF TGTGCCAGCAGCCTCCCTGCTAGCGCCACAGATACGCAGTATTTT
. TRBJ1-1 TRBD1 TRBV24-1 CATSPDRAGNTEAFF TGTGCCACCAGCCCCGACAGGGCAGGGAACACTGAAGCTTTCTTT
. TRBJ1-2 . TRBV6-2/TRBV6-3 CASSYLGGLYTF TGTGCCAGCAGTTACCTCGGAGGTCTCTACACCTTC
few TRBJ2-3 TRBD1 TRBV20-1 CSANGQEGTDTQYF TGCAGTGCAAACGGACAGGAAGGCACAGATACGCAGTATTTT
. TRBJ2-7 TRBD2 TRBV12-3/TRBV12-4 CASGRQYEQYF TGCGCCAGCGGGAGACAATATGAGCAGTACTTC
. TRBJ1-1 TRBD1 TRBV29-1 CSVSTGKRTEAFF TGCAGCGTTTCGACAGGGAAACGTACTGAAGCTTTCTTT